A selection of T cell receptor beta chains follows, all from one sample in a study of vaccination effects on CD4 cells after COVID-19. The table came from immunoSEQ multiplex PCR; TCRdb's copy has only in-frame clones and leaves some out. The data show tens of thousands of clones, about four fifths seen once. These receptors are not linked to any known antigen. The sample was CD4+ T cells from PBMCs cultured with HCoV-OC43 spike peptides, taken before COVID-19 vaccination. The receptors come from a human donor who received a COVID-19 vaccine. Both conserved end residues are part of each CDR3. A D gene is named only where the DNA matches it firmly. Clone size is not always given. Where it is, it says once, few, many or a class for expanded clones.

D gene: TRBD2; V gene: TRBV5-1; J gene: TRBJ2-2; clone size: .; CDR3 DNA: TGCGCCAGCAGCCCGGGACTACTGAACACCGGGGAGCTGTTTTTT; CDR3 protein: CASSPGLLNTGELFF
D gene: .; V gene: TRBV5-5; J gene: TRBJ1-2; clone size: .; CDR3 DNA: TGTGCCAGCAGCTTGTCCCGAGGGGGGGGAAGCTATGGCTACACCTTC; CDR3 protein: CASSLSRGGGSYGYTF
D gene: .; V gene: TRBV19; J gene: TRBJ1-3; clone size: .; CDR3 DNA: TGTGCCAGTAGTACCTCATCAGCGGGAAACACCATATATTTT; CDR3 protein: CASSTSSAGNTIYF
D gene: .; V gene: TRBV19; J gene: TRBJ1-6; clone size: few; CDR3 DNA: TGTGCCAGTAGTAAGGAGAGCTCCTATAATTCACCCCTCCACTTT; CDR3 protein: CASSKESSYNSPLHF
D gene: .; V gene: TRBV28; J gene: TRBJ1-1; clone size: .; CDR3 DNA: TGTGCCAGCAGCCCCGGACGGAACACTGAAGCTTTCTTT; CDR3 protein: CASSPGRNTEAFF
D gene: .; V gene: TRBV18; J gene: TRBJ2-5; clone size: .; CDR3 DNA: TGTGCCAGCTCACTTACCCCAGGGGGGGTCCGGGAGACCCAGTACTTC; CDR3 protein: CASSLTPGGVRETQYF
D gene: .; V gene: TRBV12-3/TRBV12-4; J gene: TRBJ2-2; clone size: few; CDR3 DNA: TGTGCCGGGCGTAGGTCGGACACCGGGGAGCTGTTTTTT; CDR3 protein: CAGRRSDTGELFF
D gene: .; V gene: TRBV2; J gene: TRBJ2-6; clone size: .; CDR3 DNA: TGTGCCAGAAGTCCCACGAGCTCTGGGGCCAACGTCCTGACTTTC; CDR3 protein: CARSPTSSGANVLTF
D gene: .; V gene: TRBV2; J gene: TRBJ2-3; clone size: .; CDR3 DNA: TGTGCCAGCAGTGTTAGCACAGATACGCAGTATTTT; CDR3 protein: CASSVSTDTQYF
D gene: .; V gene: TRBV7-3; J gene: TRBJ2-1; clone size: .; CDR3 DNA: TGTGCCAGCAGCTTAATGGCCACACCAGAGTACAATGAGCAGTTCTTC; CDR3 protein: CASSLMATPEYNEQFF
D gene: .; V gene: TRBV28; J gene: TRBJ1-5; clone size: few; CDR3 DNA: TGTGCCAGCAGTGGAAATCGGGGGACTCAGCCCCAGCATTTT; CDR3 protein: CASSGNRGTQPQHF
D gene: .; V gene: TRBV30; J gene: TRBJ1-3; clone size: .; CDR3 DNA: TGTGCCTGGACAAGGGGGACTGGAAACACCATATATTTT; CDR3 protein: CAWTRGTGNTIYF
D gene: .; V gene: TRBV18; J gene: TRBJ1-2; clone size: .; CDR3 DNA: TGTGCCAGCTCATCGTGGGGTCAGGATGGCTACACCTTC; CDR3 protein: CASSSWGQDGYTF
D gene: .; V gene: TRBV6-5; J gene: TRBJ1-1; clone size: .; CDR3 DNA: TGTGCCAGCAGTTACTTAGGGCCCCAAGGGACTGAAGCTTTCTTT; CDR3 protein: CASSYLGPQGTEAFF
D gene: TRBD1; V gene: TRBV19; J gene: TRBJ2-4; clone size: .; CDR3 DNA: TGTGCCAGTAGCACAGGGGGCCGTCGATCCAAAAACATTCAGTACTTC; CDR3 protein: CASSTGGRRSKNIQYF
D gene: .; V gene: TRBV5-8; J gene: TRBJ2-2; clone size: .; CDR3 DNA: TGTGCCAGCAGCTTTGGGTTCCTCCGAACCGGGGAGCTGTTTTTT; CDR3 protein: CASSFGFLRTGELFF
D gene: TRBD1; V gene: TRBV5-1; J gene: TRBJ1-1; clone size: .; CDR3 DNA: TGCGCCAGCAGCTTGCAGGGGGCAGGAAACACTGAAGCTTTCTTT; CDR3 protein: CASSLQGAGNTEAFF
D gene: .; V gene: TRBV27; J gene: TRBJ2-1; clone size: .; CDR3 DNA: TGTGCCAGCAGATCCGGGACACTGCACAATGAGCAGTTCTTC; CDR3 protein: CASRSGTLHNEQFF
D gene: .; V gene: TRBV7-2; J gene: TRBJ2-4; clone size: .; CDR3 DNA: TGTGCCAGCAGCGTAAGCCATCTTGGGGCCAAAAACATTCAGTACTTC; CDR3 protein: CASSVSHLGAKNIQYF
D gene: TRBD1; V gene: TRBV24-1; J gene: TRBJ1-4; clone size: .; CDR3 DNA: TGTGCCACCAGTGATTCACAGGGGGCGGGTGAAAAACTGTTTTTT; CDR3 protein: CATSDSQGAGEKLFF
D gene: TRBD1; V gene: TRBV29-1; J gene: TRBJ1-5; clone size: .; CDR3 DNA: TGCAGCGTTTCTTACGGACAGGGGCATTTCGGGTATCAGCCCCAGCATTTT; CDR3 protein: CSVSYGQGHFGYQPQHF
D gene: .; V gene: TRBV5-1; J gene: TRBJ1-3; clone size: .; CDR3 DNA: TGCGCCAGCAGCGGTCTTGGGACCAACTCTGGAAACACCATATATTTT; CDR3 protein: CASSGLGTNSGNTIYF
D gene: .; V gene: TRBV19; J gene: TRBJ1-1; clone size: .; CDR3 DNA: TGTGCCAGTAGTAGGCAGGCCAACAGCGATCGCACTGAAGCTTTCTTT; CDR3 protein: CASSRQANSDRTEAFF
D gene: TRBD1; V gene: TRBV27; J gene: TRBJ1-2; clone size: .; CDR3 DNA: TGTGCCAGCAGGTTTCTGGGACAGGGAAACTATGGCTACACCTTC; CDR3 protein: CASRFLGQGNYGYTF
D gene: .; V gene: TRBV28; J gene: TRBJ1-5; clone size: .; CDR3 DNA: TGTGCCAGCAGTTTAGCTCAGGGTAGCAATCAGCCCCAGCATTTT; CDR3 protein: CASSLAQGSNQPQHF
D gene: .; V gene: TRBV6-6; J gene: TRBJ1-6; clone size: .; CDR3 DNA: TGTGCCAGCAGTTACGCCCCTATTAATTCACCCCTCCACTTT; CDR3 protein: CASSYAPINSPLHF
D gene: .; V gene: TRBV19; J gene: TRBJ1-2; clone size: few; CDR3 DNA: TGTGCCAGTAGTGCCGTAGCAGGAGGCTACACCTTC; CDR3 protein: CASSAVAGGYTF
D gene: .; V gene: TRBV27; J gene: TRBJ2-5; clone size: .; CDR3 DNA: TGTGCCAGCAGTCGGGGGGCACAAGAGACCCAGTACTTC; CDR3 protein: CASSRGAQETQYF
D gene: TRBD2; V gene: TRBV23-1; J gene: TRBJ2-1; clone size: .; CDR3 DNA: TGCGCCAGCAGTCAAAATTCTAGCGGGGGTGGATCCTACAATGAGCAGTTCTTC; CDR3 protein: CASSQNSSGGGSYNEQFF
D gene: .; V gene: TRBV7-3; J gene: TRBJ2-3; clone size: once; CDR3 DNA: TGTGCCAGCAGCTTAAATAGGGCAGATACGCAGTATTTT; CDR3 protein: CASSLNRADTQYF
D gene: .; V gene: TRBV4-1; J gene: TRBJ1-1; clone size: .; CDR3 DNA: TGCGCCAGCAGATCCAACCGGGACCCGAACACTGAAGCTTTCTTT; CDR3 protein: CASRSNRDPNTEAFF
D gene: .; V gene: TRBV6-4; J gene: TRBJ2-1; clone size: .; CDR3 DNA: TGTGCCAGCAGTGACTCGGGGGCAGGGAGGCCCAATGAGCAGTTCTTC; CDR3 protein: CASSDSGAGRPNEQFF
D gene: TRBD1; V gene: TRBV30; J gene: TRBJ2-5; clone size: .; CDR3 DNA: TGTGCCTGGAGTGTAACAGGGGCCGAGACCCAGTACTTC; CDR3 protein: CAWSVTGAETQYF
D gene: .; V gene: TRBV2; J gene: TRBJ1-2; clone size: .; CDR3 DNA: TGTGCCAGCAGCCCCCTGGGGGGGGCGGTCTATGGCTACACCTTC; CDR3 protein: CASSPLGGAVYGYTF
D gene: .; V gene: TRBV7-9; J gene: TRBJ2-2; clone size: few; CDR3 DNA: TGTGCCAGCAGCTCCCGAGACACGTACACCGGGGAGCTGTTTTTT; CDR3 protein: CASSSRDTYTGELFF
D gene: .; V gene: TRBV30; J gene: TRBJ2-5; clone size: .; CDR3 DNA: TGTGCCTGGAGCCTCGGGCTTGTCCAAGAGACCCAGTACTTC; CDR3 protein: CAWSLGLVQETQYF